This TCR beta chain came from a study of T cells in Graves' hyperthyroidism and ophthalmopathy (dated by TCRdb to about 2019). Regarding the study in general: TCR V-J signatures able to tell the groups apart were searched for in a discovery cohort of 100 patients, of whom 43 had Graves' ophthalmopathy and around 56 had stable Graves' hyperthyroidism. The 100 or so discovery patients were divided at random into training and test sets in a 7:3 ratio. Once sampling was done, hyperthyroidism patients were given methimazole at a starting dose of 30 mg daily, whereas ophthalmopathy patients were given high-dose intravenous methylprednisolone. Prospective prediction of ophthalmopathy was tested in an independent validation cohort consisting of some 19 hyperthyroidism patients and about 17 patients who later progressed to ophthalmopathy. According to the paper, TCR Vbeta CDR3 sequencing was carried out on 135 peripheral blood samples, which came from 40 to 45 ophthalmopathy, 70 to 80 hyperthyroidism and about 17 progressor patients. Thyroid tissue and blood T-cell repertoires from more than five Graves' hyperthyroidism patients were also compared in the study. The paper's findings and limits, for the study overall: In validation, the model predicted progression to ophthalmopathy a median of about 6.8 months before onset, with about 70% sensitivity and nearly 75% specificity. A model built on a 13 V-J signature distinguished ophthalmopathy from stable hyperthyroidism, reaching 85% to 90% sensitivity and around 82% specificity in cross-validation and 80%/75% in testing. Blood samples also contained most of the expanded thyroid clonotypes (frequency above 0.001), which suggests that blood repertoires may reflect thyroid immune responses. Sample size was not statistically predetermined, and blinding of investigators to group allocation was not performed.

As concerns this clonotype: Its antigen is not yet known. The sample holds no much larger clone one base away, and base qualities are not on file.

Any patient with an uncontrolled infection, another autoimmune disease, pregnancy or lactation was excluded. Diagnoses relied on clinical symptoms, serum thyroxine and TRAb, thyroid ultrasound and orbital computed tomography. Total RNA was extracted with Trizol reagent, and quality was checked on an Agilent 2100 Bioanalyzer. The CDR3 sequence holds 12 residues, the cysteine and phenylalanine included. Just CDR3 DNA is preserved here, 36 bases in frame from base 1. According to the germline V gene (reference sequence), CDR1 reads LGHDT and CDR2 reads YNNKEL. The germline ends are 8 bases apart after V is trimmed by 2 bases and J by 7 bases. The TCR beta CDR3 regions were amplified from RNA transcripts. A first-round RT-PCR of the TCR CDR3 used the HTBI primer set with the Qiagen OneStep RT-PCR kit. Libraries were constructed in a second round of multiplex PCR, after which size selection and purification were carried out. The libraries were sequenced on an Illumina HiSeq2000 using paired-end 100 bp reads. Turning to the authors' computational methods: Raw data were processed with SOAPnuke, discarding reads with adapters, uncalled bases, mean Phred below 15, or no exact constant-primer or identifier match. High-quality paired reads were merged using COPE v1.2.5, and each unique nucleotide sequence was defined as a clonotype. MiTCR v1.1 was used to align clonotypes to the IMGT TRBV, TRBD and TRBJ reference segments. The analysis included only V-J combinations with a frequency above 0.0001, which together covered over 98% of the repertoires. A TCS score was defined as the ratio of F50 (clonal expansion) to E x V (chaos), with BLOSUM62-based TCRdist applied between CDR3 peptides within each V-J. Welch's t-statistics and random forest reduced 500 to 550 V-J features to fewer than 15, which were used in a naive Bayes classifier (R e1071). The Morisita-Horn index was used to measure how similar the thyroid and blood repertoires were. The public reads were reanalyzed by TCRdb: fastp trimming at Q25, MiXCR alignment, in-frame beta chains only. Merged by CDR3 protein, the rows form single entries marked with the most common genes and DNA. TCRdb, not the authors, supplied the V and J calls. Within this sample are 480,000 or so distinct CDR3 sequences, with roughly 45% of them counted one time only. 44% of the sample is in the top ten clones.

The chain was built from TRBV3-1 and TRBJ1-1, with the D gene uncertain. The sequenced sample was peripheral blood or thyroid tissue (not recorded which). The source of this sequence is an adult woman with Graves' disease, either hyperthyroidism or ophthalmopathy (not recorded which). The DNA reads TGTGCCAGCAGCCAAACCCTGGGTGAAGCTTTCTTT. The encoded protein is CASSQTLGEAFF.